The 31 T cell receptor beta chains below come from one sample, sequenced in a study of T cell repertoires in cytomegalovirus infection. From the reads, TCRdb called clonotypes with MiXCR, one entry per CDR3 protein. The table has a few hundred thousand distinct CDR3 sequences, more than 20% seen once. The specimen sequenced was PBMCs. These receptors were obtained from a human donor in good health (CMV status not recorded). Some clones in this sample may be carry-over from other donors' samples.

The chain joins TRBV18 to TRBJ1-6; 9 nucleotides align to TRBD1. The germline V gene has CDR1 KGHSH and CDR2 LQKENI. Unmatched junction bases numbered 6, after V lost 4 bases and J lost 5 bases. This CDR3 has 16 residues. As DNA, the CDR3 is TGTGCCAGCTCACAAAATGGACAGGGGAATAATTCACCCCTCCACTTT. Encoded protein: CASSQNGQGNNSPLHF.

This clonotype appeared a few times. The rearrangement joins TRBV7-9 to TRBJ2-7, with 12 bases fitting TRBD2. Germline V gene sequence: CDR1 SEHNR, CDR2 FQNEAQ (reference sequence). Unmatched junction bases numbered 1, after V lost 5 bases and J lost 5 bases. This CDR3 contains 13 residues. This CDR3 reads CASSPSGRDEQYV. CDR3 DNA: TGTGCCAGCAGCCCTAGCGGGAGGGACGAGCAGTACGTC.

A few counts support this clonotype. This chain connects TRBV6-1 to TRBJ2-7; D is possibly TRBD2 (6 bases). In germline, CDR1 is MNHNS, CDR2 SASEGT. This CDR3 is built from 17 residues. Trimming removed 4 bases from V and 1 base from J, with 20 bases in between. The CDR3 region is CASSAGSGTLLSYEQYF. The CDR3 DNA follows: TGTGCCAGCAGTGCTGGTTCCGGGACTCTTCTTTCCTACGAGCAGTACTTC.

This clonotype was counted a few times. V and J are TRBV7-9 and TRBJ2-7; 8 nucleotides agree with TRBD1. Trimming removed 0 bases from V and 6 bases from J; junction bases left unmatched: 1. This CDR3 has 13 residues. Germline CDR1 is SEHNR and CDR2 is FQNEAQ (reference sequence). The CDR3 DNA reads TGTGCCAGCAGCTTAGCCGACAGGGGCGAGCAGTACGTC. It specifies CASSLADRGEQYV.

This clonotype was found a few times. The chain joins TRBV19 to TRBJ1-1, with D possibly matching TRBD1 (5 bases). With 10 bases removed from V and 5 bases from J, the gap between germline ends came to 14 bases. The germline V gene encodes CDR1 LNHDA and CDR2 SQIVND (reference sequence). This CDR3 is built from 12 residues. The CDR3 protein is CAISQGRTEAFF. The CDR3 coding sequence is TGTGCCATATCTCAGGGCAGGACTGAAGCTTTCTTT.

CDR3 protein: CASSIWTGGSNGYTF. In nucleotides, the CDR3 is TGTGCCAGCAGCATCTGGACAGGGGGTTCCAACGGCTACACCTTC. The J gene is TRBJ1-2, the V gene TRBV7-2, with 10 bases identical to TRBD1. CDR3 length equals 15 residues. The junction had 11 bases not matched to a gene; V was cut back by 5 bases and J by 8 bases. Germline assignment: CDR1 SGHTA and CDR2 FQGNSA.

There are a few counts of this clonotype. J is TRBJ2-7 and V is TRBV6-2 or TRBV6-3, with TRBD2 matching 7 bases. The germline CDR1 and CDR2 sequences are MNHEY and SVGEGT. The CDR3 consists of 13 residues. Germline trimming cut 6 bases from V and 3 bases from J; bases unmatched to any gene: 5. This chain's CDR3 is CASSQRGRYEQYV. The CDR3 region has the DNA TGTGCCAGCAGCCAGCGGGGACGCTACGAGCAGTACGTC.

The rearrangement links TRBV28 to TRBJ1-6, with D perhaps TRBD1 (6 bases). Germline V gene sequence: CDR1 MDHEN, CDR2 SYDVKM. The V gene lost 2 bases and the J gene lost 7 bases, with 18 bases spanning the gap. The CDR3 covers 17 residues. The chain's CDR3 is CASSLIPGGAGNSPLHF. The CDR3 DNA reads TGTGCCAGCAGTTTAATCCCCGGGGGCGCCGGGAATTCACCCCTCCACTTT.

The chain recombines TRBV20-1 with TRBJ1-3; 10 bases align to TRBD1. This CDR3 spans 16 amino acids. The germline gives CDR1 DFQATT, CDR2 SNEGSKA (reference sequence). Unmatched junction bases numbered 7, after V lost 5 bases and J lost 0 bases. This CDR3 reads CSAHDRGPLSGNTIYF. Here the CDR3 DNA reads TGCAGTGCTCACGACAGGGGGCCCCTCTCTGGAAACACCATATATTTT.

This clonotype was seen many times. The chain employs TRBV7-3 and TRBJ2-5, with D possibly matching TRBD2 (6 bases). CDR3 size: 14 residues. Germline V gene data show CDR1 as SGHTA and CDR2 as FQGTGA. V lost 1 base to trimming and J lost 2 bases, with 8 bases between them. The CDR3 reads CASSLNSGQETQYF. CDR3 nucleotides: TGTGCCAGCAGCTTAAATAGCGGACAAGAGACCCAGTACTTC. Full variable domain (outside the CDR3, taken from reference TRBV7-3 and TRBJ2-5): GAGVSQTPSNKVTEKGKYVELRCDPISGHTALYWYRQSLGQGPEFLIYFQGTGAADDSGLPNDRFFAVRPEGSVSTLKIQRTERGDSAVYLCASSLNSGQETQYFGPGTRLLVL.

This clonotype has a handful of counts. J is TRBJ1-3 and V is TRBV10-3; D remains unclear. CDR3 size: 14 residues. The germline gives CDR1 ENHRY, CDR2 SYGVKD. V was trimmed by 3 bases and J by 0 bases, leaving 6 bases between them. The CDR3 coding sequence is TGTGCCATCAGTGAACGGAGCTCTGGAAACACCATATATTTT. Protein product: CAISERSSGNTIYF.

This clonotype has a count of ten or more. The V gene is TRBV7-2, the J gene TRBJ1-6; 7 bases fit TRBD1. Germline V lookup: CDR1 SGHTA, CDR2 FQGNSA. The CDR3 contains 14 residues. J lost 7 bases, V lost 3 bases, and 3 bases had no gene match. CDR3 bases: TGTGCCAGCAGCTTCACAGGGGAGAATTCACCCCTCCACTTT. This codes for CASSFTGENSPLHF. Combining the CDR3 with reference TRBV7-2 and TRBJ1-6 gives the whole variable domain GAGVSQSPSNKVTEKGKDVELRCDPISGHTALYWYRQSLGQGLEFLIYFQGNSAPDKSGLPSDRFSAERTGGSVSTLTIQRTQQEDSAVYLCASSFTGENSPLHFGNGTRLTVT.

The chain carries TRBV29-1 and TRBJ1-1, with D tentatively TRBD1 (6 bases). The length of the CDR3 is 14 residues. Trimming stripped 3 bases from V and 0 bases from J, with 11 bases between. Looked up from germline, CDR1 is SQVTM and CDR2 is ANQGSEA. Here the CDR3 DNA reads TGCAGCGTTGACGGGACAACCATGAACACTGAAGCTTTCTTT. Its protein product is CSVDGTTMNTEAFF. Filled out from reference TRBV29-1 and TRBJ1-1, the complete variable domain reads SAVISQKPSRDICQRGTSLTIQCQVDSQVTMMFWYRQQPGQSLTLIATANQGSEATYESGFVIDKFPISRPNLTFSTLTVSNMSPEDSSIYLCSVDGTTMNTEAFFGQGTRLTVV.

This clonotype has only a few counts. This chain uses TRBV4-1 with TRBJ2-7; TRBD1 matches at 9 bases. There are 15 residues in the CDR3. From germline, CDR1 is MGHRA and CDR2 YSYEKL. V lost 3 bases to trimming and J lost 6 bases; unmatched junction nucleotides: 9. The CDR3 DNA sequence: TGCGCCAGCAGCCAGCCCGGGACAGGGCCCTCCGAGCAGTACTTC. Amino acids: CASSQPGTGPSEQYF.

The J gene is TRBJ2-1, the V gene TRBV7-9, with D perhaps being TRBD1 or TRBD2 (5 bases each). The CDR3 spans 15 residues. Trimming removed 5 bases at V and 9 bases at J, with 20 bases between. The germline V gene has CDR1 SEHNR and CDR2 FQNEAQ (reference sequence). The CDR3: CASSGIGTQPIEQFF. CDR3 DNA: TGTGCCAGCAGCGGTATAGGGACCCAACCAATTGAGCAGTTCTTC.

This clonotype came up many times. The chain links TRBV12-3 or TRBV12-4 to TRBJ1-1; the D is unclear. The CDR3 has 11 residues. The ends were cut back, 4 bases at V and 3 bases at J, with 3 bases in the middle. In DNA form, the CDR3 reads TGTGCCAGCAGTTGGGACACTGAAGCTTTCTTT. Translation: CASSWDTEAFF.

This rearrangement joins TRBV10-3 to TRBJ2-5; D is tentatively TRBD1 or TRBD2 (5 bases each). The CDR3 is made up of 13 amino acids. Trimming pared 10 bases from V and 4 bases from J, leaving 16 bases between. Germline lookup yields CDR1 ENHRY and CDR2 SYGVKD. The CDR3 sequence: CANKGTSGETQYF. DNA of the CDR3: TGTGCCAACAAAGGGACCTCGGGAGAGACCCAGTACTTC.

The V and J genes are TRBV4-3 and TRBJ2-3, with no clear D. Trimming took 0 bases from V and 5 from J, leaving 12 bases between them. The CDR3 loop spans 15 amino acids. The germline V gene encodes CDR1 LGHNA and CDR2 YSLEER. CDR3 loop: CASSQDLSLVDTQYF. DNA of the CDR3: TGCGCCAGCAGCCAAGATCTCAGCCTCGTAGATACGCAGTATTTT.

This clonotype was seen a few times. V and J are TRBV7-2 and TRBJ2-2; tentatively, D is TRBD1 or TRBD2 (6 bases each). This CDR3 has 17 amino acids. V lost 1 base and J 0 bases, leaving 12 bases between the germline ends. Germline CDR1 is SGHTA and CDR2 is FQGNSA. The CDR3 protein is CASSLVPGAPNTGELFF. The CDR3, as DNA: TGTGCCAGCAGCTTAGTACCGGGGGCGCCGAACACCGGGGAGCTGTTTTTT.

This clonotype came up a few times. The chain recombines TRBV6-2 or TRBV6-3 with TRBJ2-7, with TRBD2 as a possible D gene (6 bases). This CDR3 has 15 residues. Germline CDR1 MNHEY, CDR2 SVGEGT. V shed 6 bases and J shed 7 bases, with 22 bases lying between them. The CDR3 loop reads CASSLGGGKEREQYF. The CDR3 DNA reads as TGTGCCAGCAGCCTTGGCGGCGGGAAGGAGCGGGAGCAGTACTTC.

There are many counts of this clonotype. V and J are TRBV6-1 and TRBJ1-5; no definite D call. The germline gives CDR1 MNHNS, CDR2 SASEGT. V was clipped by 4 bases and J by 6 bases, with 7 bases between them. The CDR3 is made up of 12 amino acids. CDR3 in amino acids: CASSGRGQPQHF. The DNA for the CDR3 is TGTGCCAGCAGTGGGCGAGGTCAGCCCCAGCATTTT.

This chain joins TRBV7-2 and TRBJ2-7, with TRBD2 matching 9 bases. The junction had 5 bases not matched to a gene; V was cut back by 4 bases and J by 1 base. Germline lookup yields CDR1 SGHTA and CDR2 FQGNSA. The CDR3 is made up of 15 amino acids. CDR3 loop: CASSSFSGSSYEQYF. The CDR3 DNA sequence: TGTGCCAGCAGCTCGTTTAGCGGGAGTTCCTACGAGCAGTACTTC.

Many counts were recorded for this clonotype. The chain has TRBV7-9 and TRBJ2-5, with 12 bases matching TRBD1. The length of the CDR3 is 15 residues. Germline CDR1 reads SEHNR; CDR2 reads FQNEAQ (reference sequence). The V segment lost 6 bases and the J segment 4 bases; nucleotides outside the gene matches: 6. Here the CDR3 DNA reads TGTGCCAGCAGTTTATGGGACAGGGGGCGAGAGACCCAGTACTTC. Protein sequence: CASSLWDRGRETQYF.

At least ten counts were recorded for this clonotype. The rearrangement joins TRBV11-2 to TRBJ2-3; 7 nucleotides align to TRBD2. This CDR3 spans 13 amino acids. The germline V gene has CDR1 SGHAT and CDR2 FQNNGV. The J segment lost 5 bases and the V segment lost 5 bases, leaving 4 bases of the junction unmatched. The DNA of the CDR3 is TGTGCCAGCAGCCACGGGGGGATAGATACGCAGTATTTT. It encodes CASSHGGIDTQYF.

In its sample, this clonotype was seen many times. This rearrangement joins TRBV7-2 to TRBJ2-1; D perhaps matches TRBD2 (6 bases). The germline V and J ends were trimmed by 6 bases and 4 bases, with 19 bases remaining between them. Germline CDR1 is SGHTA and CDR2 is FQGNSA. This CDR3 is 16 amino acids long. The CDR3, as DNA: TGTGCCAGCAGACCGAAAAGCGGAGGGGTTTACAATGAGCAGTTCTTC. Protein: CASRPKSGGVYNEQFF.

This clonotype was observed at least ten times. The V gene is TRBV28, the J gene TRBJ2-7; D unclear. V lost 6 bases and J lost 0, with 6 bases in between. The germline CDR1 and CDR2 sequences are MDHEN and SYDVKM. This CDR3 has 12 residues. The CDR3 DNA sequence: TGTGCCAGCAGCCAGTCCTCCTACGAGCAGTACTTC. This encodes CASSQSSYEQYF.

CDR3 coding DNA: TGTGCCACCAGCAGAGACAGATATAATTCACCCCTCCACTTT. Protein sequence: CATSRDRYNSPLHF. J is TRBJ1-6 and V is TRBV15, with D uncertain. Germline V gives CDR1 LNHNV, CDR2 YYDKDF (reference sequence). The CDR3 loop spans 14 amino acids. Trimming removed 0 bases from V and 4 bases from J, with 4 bases in between.

The chain recombines TRBV20-1 with TRBJ1-1, with 7 positions matching TRBD1. J gave up 2 bases and V 0 bases, and 9 bases lay outside the gene matches. There are 16 residues in the CDR3. Per germline, CDR1 DFQATT and CDR2 SNEGSKA (reference sequence). The CDR3 coding sequence is TGCAGTGCTAGAGATGCGGGGGGGACAGATAACACTGAAGCTTTCTTT. Protein sequence: CSARDAGGTDNTEAFF.

This clonotype was counted between two and nine times. The chain combines TRBV7-2 with TRBJ2-7, with TRBD2 as a possible D gene (5 bases). This CDR3 is built from 14 residues. Germline assignment: CDR1 SGHTA and CDR2 FQGNSA. Trimming took off 3 bases at V and 5 bases at J, with 14 bases between the two ends. CDR3 sequence: CASSLGFWGDEQYF. The CDR3 nucleotides read TGTGCCAGCAGCTTGGGATTTTGGGGAGACGAGCAGTACTTC.

This clonotype was detected ten times or more. The genes are TRBV7-6 and TRBJ2-1, with a tentative D call TRBD2 (6 bases). The V gene's germline CDR1 is SGHVS and CDR2 FNYEAQ. The V end lost 2 bases, the J end lost 5 bases, and 16 bases lay between the germline ends. The CDR3 totals 16 residues. DNA of the CDR3: TGTGCCAGCAGCTTAACTGTGCGGGAAGGGAACAATGAGCAGTTCTTC. Its protein product is CASSLTVREGNNEQFF.

This clonotype has only a few counts. The chain combines TRBV7-2 with TRBJ2-5, with 7 bases that match TRBD2. Germline V gene data show CDR1 as SGHTA and CDR2 as FQGNSA. The trim removed 8 bases at V and 7 bases at J, leaving 16 bases unmatched. This CDR3 has 15 amino acids. The CDR3 DNA sequence: TGTGCCAGCCTCTTAGGGGTCGGGGGGTTGGGGACCCAGTACTTC. It specifies CASLLGVGGLGTQYF.